What follows describes a single T cell receptor beta chain. These data belong to a study of cytomegalovirus exposure and HLA in healthy donors. V was clipped by 7 bases and J by 1 base, with 14 bases between them. The CDR3 length is 15 residues. Germline V lookup: CDR1 MNHEY, CDR2 SMNVEV (reference sequence). The primer mix had 60 Vbeta and 13 Jbeta primers. This table comes from immunoSEQ multiplex PCR, and its TCRdb copy is limited to in-frame clones, with some not included. The sample comprises 65,000 to 90,000 clones, roughly 73% of which are singletons, and roughly a sixth rests with the top ten.

The TCR comes from a woman aged 40 to 55 in good health and CMV-seropositive. V is TRBV27 and J is TRBJ1-5; perhaps TRBD1 as D (5 bases). Material: PBMCs. The CDR3 is CASTFGARSNQPQHF. The DNA for the CDR3 is TGTGCCAGCACCTTTGGGGCGAGGAGCAATCAGCCCCAGCATTTT.